This entry describes one T cell receptor beta chain. This clone was picked up a small number of times. Its antigen remains unidentified. No qualities accompany the bases; no much larger clone lies one base away. The cohort was made up of 666 healthy bone marrow donors. All cohort members were sampled while nominally healthy, although unrecorded immune exposures were likely present. The donor was CMV seronegative and was included in the group of 352 seronegative cohort members. Each donor provided a peripheral blood sample, and peripheral blood mononuclear cells were used for TCR beta sequencing. Genomic DNA extraction from the blood cell samples was performed with the Qiagen DNeasy Blood Extraction Kit. The data stem from a study of cytomegalovirus exposure and HLA in healthy donors (dated by TCRdb to about 2017). The study in broad terms: An earlier analysis of about 560 of the donors reported about 300 Gb of sequence data and 95 million to 130 million unique TCR beta sequences obtained from roughly 170 million T cells. In the later analysis, no new phenotypic data were used to find candidate immune exposures; instead, reliance was placed on TCR beta sequences and their occurrence across donors. Every repertoire in the discovery cohort had been generated on one and the same sequencing platform. Donor age, sex, ethnicity and CMV serostatus were compiled together with the repertoire data. HLA typing covered class I and class II loci at four-digit resolution. In a later analysis, previously published TCR beta repertoires from more than 500 donors were re-analyzed and high-resolution HLA genotyping was added so that TCR occurrence patterns could be studied. To decide whether each TCR beta V gene segment behaved as functional or pseudogenic, an earlier analysis of some 600 of the donors relied on high-throughput TCR beta sequencing. The study used immunosequencing to profile the T cell repertoires of 666 subjects and linked those repertoires to cytomegalovirus serostatus. An early release that covered approximately 600 HLA-typed donors contained approximately 300 gigabases of sequencing data and tens of millions of unique TCR sequences. About 5 DR-DQ haplotypes were handled as single units for association and clustering, since linkage in the cohort was strong. The genetic ancestry cluster associated with self-reported Caucasian donors included 65% to 90% of the roughly 400 genotyped donors. The number of donors typed differed by locus, with roughly 629-640 for A, B, C, DRB1 and DQB1, 522 for DQA1, 606 for DPA1, and around 460 for DPB1. The study was designed to test whether signatures of past pathogen exposure could be identified by cataloging public T cell receptors. A later genetic analysis took genome-wide SNP genotypes for about 65% of the roughly 670 donors and used that subset as a discovery cohort. To predict cytomegalovirus infection status, the study combined high-throughput TCR immunosequencing, statistical association of individual TCRs with disease status, and machine learning. On average, around 230,000 unique TCR beta nucleotide sequences were sequenced per donor among a few hundred genotyped donors of the cohort, with roughly 19% of those sequences being non-productive. In addition to the first cohort of 650 to 800 subjects, a separate validation cohort of 120 different subjects was used. Overall study outcomes, separate from this receptor: The presence/absence analyses assumed that sequencing depth was roughly uniform across donors, and that assumption may not be true. A few of the identified cytomegalovirus-associated TCR beta chains were confirmed in vitro to be specific for cytomegalovirus antigens. It was suggested by the authors that the approach could potentially be generalized to other disease states and immunological phenotypes. Most TCR sequences were observed very rarely across donors, whereas some public TCRs were present in many individuals. The earlier analysis of about 600 of the donors excluded around 17 rarely observed V segments, including chromosome 9 orphons, because counts were too low. When HLA alleles, especially DR and DQ, strongly co-occurred, TCR associations were difficult to assign to individual alleles. In a later analysis, HLA-associated TCR beta chains showed more clonal expansion and lower generation probabilities than non-associated chains that were equally common. The 87-base-pair reads could not distinguish some IMGT-functional V segments, including TRBV6-2 and TRBV6-3, so those segments were excluded. A group of highly shared sequence variants was considered likely to be a technical artifact of the sequencing pipeline. In a later analysis, most CMV-associated TCR beta chains were found to appear HLA-restricted, with HLA associations seemingly driven largely by CMV exposure. In a later analysis, some 18,000 TCR beta sequences were associated with specific HLA alleles at a false discovery rate of 0.05. The only immune exposure information available for the cohort was CMV serostatus. Because HLA typing was unavailable for some donors at each locus, only the typed subset was used in association tests. The study gave a list of more than 150 TCR beta chains associated with cytomegalovirus. A further reported finding was that TCR beta sequences accurately predicted the HLA-A and HLA-B alleles for most subjects in the first cohort. A later genetic analysis associated a missense DCLRE1C variant with V-gene and J-gene trimming of TCR beta chains, and an independent cohort replicated the association. In this cohort, only TCR beta chains were sequenced, and detectable features were limited by the absence of alpha or paired-chain data. Cytomegalovirus status was reported to be diagnosed by the classifier with high specificity and sensitivity in both the original and validation cohorts. In an earlier analysis of under 600 of the donors, most TCR beta V segments were observed in productive rearrangements about 87% or about 30% of the time, broadly matching IMGT annotations. Correlated functional status among segregating V segments might reflect linkage disequilibrium, but an unknown experimental factor could not be ruled out. In a later analysis, several top co-occurrence clusters were reported to appear linked to parvovirus B19, influenza, CMV and Epstein-Barr virus. In a later analysis, the rate of TCR association differed among HLA loci, with DRB1 alleles having the most associated TCRs and HLA-C alleles having the fewest. Compared with the approximately 710-donor mean, donors in an Asian-associated ancestry cluster had fewer N-insertions in productive TCRs, according to a later genetic analysis.

Library construction relied on the immunoSEQ multiplex PCR assay. The multiplex PCR relied on a mix of 60 forward primers for TCR Vbeta segments and 13 reverse primers for TCR Jbeta segments. The CDR3 region of rearranged TCR beta genes was amplified from genomic DNA by a multiplex PCR assay. On the Illumina HiSeq System, the amplified TCR beta libraries were sequenced as 87-base-pair reads. Concerning the study's data processing: In a later analysis, 70 million to 95 million unique TCR beta chains were counted across the 650 to 750 repertoires, and roughly 9.9 million of these chains were shared by at least two donors. To remove PCR and sequencing errors, raw reads were error-corrected and collapsed into unique sequences using a nearest-neighbor algorithm that merged closely related sequences. Alignment of CDR3 sequences to IMGT reference sequences was used to assign V, D and J gene segments. For a sequence to be retained, a match of at least six nucleotides to both a V gene segment and a J gene segment was required. Rearrangements were called productive when the CDR3 lacked stop codons and stayed in frame with V and J; all others were non-productive. Following IMGT convention, CDR3 was defined as the stretch from the second conserved V-encoded cysteine up to the conserved J-encoded phenylalanine. The earlier analysis of some 580 of the donors excluded any sequence lacking an unambiguous match to a single V gene segment. An earlier analysis of about 600 of the donors called V segments functional above 56.7% productive rearrangements and segregating when the between-donor standard deviation exceeded 5%. A statistical classification framework was built to diagnose cytomegalovirus status from the catalog of TCR beta chain sequences. V and J gene assignment, in a later analysis, came from comparing TCR nucleotide sequences with IMGT/GENE-DB human TR gene sequences. In a later analysis, CDR3 sequences and most-parsimonious VDJ recombination scenarios were assigned using the TCRdist pipeline. In a later analysis, each TCR beta chain was defined by its CDR3 amino acid sequence together with its V-gene family, and reads lacking a unique V-gene family were excluded. To address suspected cross-contamination and a sequencing artifact, a later analysis removed 550 to 750 highly shared, low-generation-probability nucleotide sequences. For each public chain, a later analysis derived a clonal expansion index from normalized ranks of inferred template counts within each repertoire. In a later analysis, generation probabilities were computed with a VDJ recombination model fitted to out-of-frame rearrangements, and the resulting probabilities were checked against IGoR. In a later analysis, TCR-TCR, TCR-HLA and TCR-CMV co-occurrence was scored with hypergeometric tests, and a repertoire-size bias correction was applied to TCR pairs. In a later analysis, false discovery rates were estimated by permuting HLA or CMV assignments 20 times. In a later analysis, co-occurring TCRs were grouped using DBSCAN, and TCRdist sequence similarity was added for clustering within HLA-allele-positive subsets. Repertoires with fewer than 30,000 or more than 120,000 public chains, plus five repertoires with anomalous nucleotide sharing, were excluded from co-occurrence clustering. TCRdb stores this immuneACCESS table with in-frame sequences only. Part of the clones is absent; in the studies checked, under half of the shortfall reflects unresolved V genes, and no reason is known for the rest. V and J calls and clone size follow that table, whereas D and trimming were derived from the DNA. This sample is represented by under 200,000 clones; over 75% of them were singletons. 0.5% to 0.55% of the sample lies in the top ten.

The CDR3 covers 14 residues, taking in both the cysteine and the phenylalanine. CDR3 DNA only is kept here, 42 bases in frame from base 1. V is shortened by 5 bases, J by 2 bases, and the region joining them spans 12 bases. As encoded in the germline V gene, CDR1 is MDHEN while CDR2 is SYDVKM. The V and J genes are TRBV28 and TRBJ1-1; tentative D gene TRBD1, with 5 bases matching. The sequenced sample was PBMCs. The source is a woman aged 45-65 years in good health and CMV-seronegative. The DNA sequence is as follows: TGTGCCAGCAGTGGCGGGGACCGAAACACTGAAGCTTTCTTT. Its coded protein is CASSGGDRNTEAFF.